This T cell receptor beta chain was obtained from a study of control samples from healthy donors and cancer patients (dated by TCRdb to about 2020). Receptors were amplified or captured by the immunoSEQ multiplex PCR assay. The table comes from immuneACCESS by way of TCRdb, which keeps in-frame sequences with V and J called. Part of the clones is missing from these tables; in studies checked, under half for an unresolved V gene and the rest for unknown reasons. The sample includes 100,000 to 150,000 clones, with approximately 92% observed a single time. The top ten hold about 5.5% of the sample. Details on this clone: Its antigen has not been determined. Base qualities are not at hand, and no much larger clone is one base apart.

V is reduced by 6 bases and J by 1 base, leaving a spacing of 17 bases between them. As encoded in the germline V gene, CDR1 is SQVTM while CDR2 is ANQGSEA. The CDR3 sequence holds 15 residues, the cysteine and phenylalanine included. The retained sequence is limited to the CDR3, 45 bases, with the frame set at the first base. The material sequenced was blood. The clonotype was recovered from a young man in good health. The chain is encoded by TRBV29-1 joined to TRBJ2-3; the best D guess is TRBD2, with 7 bases matching. The DNA sequence is TGCAGCGTAGGGCCGATCGGGGGGCGCACAGATACGCAGTATTTT. Translated, this is CSVGPIGGRTDTQYF.